These 29 T cell receptor beta chains originate from one sample sequenced in a study of T-cell reconstitution after alpha-beta-depleted transplantation in children. A TCRbeta library incorporating unique molecular identifiers was prepared. MiXCR, applied by TCRdb to the PCR reads, yields one record per CDR3 protein. The data show 500,000 or so distinct CDR3 sequences, 30% to 35% seen once. This material consisted of PBMCs from the stem cell graft donor, taken from the stem cell graft. These receptors originate from a human donor who donated a stem cell graft to a child with aplastic anemia.

The V and J genes are TRBV24-1 and TRBJ2-1, with TRBD2 matching 11 bases. CDR1 and CDR2 from the germline V gene are KGHDR and SFDVKD. V was pared by 4 bases and J by 3 bases, with 7 bases of the junction left unmatched. This CDR3 has 17 amino acids. This CDR3 reads CATSDALLAGVYNEQFF. The CDR3 DNA follows: TGTGCCACCAGTGACGCACTACTAGCGGGAGTCTACAATGAGCAGTTCTTC.

This clonotype was picked up a small number of times. The V and J genes are TRBV4-2 and TRBJ2-5; no clear D. V lost 4 bases and J 3 bases, leaving 9 bases between the germline ends. The CDR3 totals 13 residues. Germline CDR1 LGHNA, CDR2 YNFKEQ. This CDR3 is CASSPDGKETQYF. The CDR3 region has the DNA TGTGCCAGCAGCCCGGATGGGAAAGAGACCCAGTACTTC.

This clonotype was counted ten times or more. CDR3 amino acids: CASSRTGPGNTEAFF. CDR3 in DNA: TGTGCCAGCTCACGTACAGGGCCGGGGAACACTGAAGCTTTCTTT. The V gene is TRBV18, the J gene TRBJ1-1; weak D call: TRBD1 (6 bases). V was shortened by 4 bases and J by 1 base, with 13 bases between the two germline ends. The CDR3 extends over 15 amino acids. CDR1 and CDR2 (germline): KGHSH, LQKENI.

The rearrangement joins TRBV12-3 or TRBV12-4 to TRBJ2-5; 7 bases agree with TRBD2. There are 16 residues in the CDR3. With 3 bases clipped from V and 7 bases from J, the junction kept 14 bases outside the gene matches. Here the CDR3 DNA reads TGTGCCAGCAGTTTTTTGTTGGCGGGAGCGGGTGGGACCCAGTACTTC. Its protein is CASSFLLAGAGGTQYF.

This clonotype was counted between two and nine times. The gene calls are TRBV10-3 and TRBJ2-1; 10 bases are a match to TRBD2. With 3 bases clipped from V and 0 bases from J, the junction kept 8 bases outside the gene matches. The CDR3 has 18 amino acids. Per germline, CDR1 ENHRY and CDR2 SYGVKD. The CDR3 DNA is TGTGCCATCAGTGATGGGAGACTAGCGGGTGTCTCCTACAATGAGCAGTTCTTC. Protein sequence: CAISDGRLAGVSYNEQFF.

This chain joins TRBV30 and TRBJ2-1, with D possibly TRBD2 on 5 matching bases. In germline, CDR1 is GTSNPN, CDR2 SVGIG (reference sequence). V lost 3 bases and J lost 10, with 7 bases in between. The CDR3 is 10 amino acids. The CDR3 DNA sequence: TGTGCCTGGAGGAGGGTCGAGCAGTTCTTC. Protein sequence: CAWRRVEQFF.

This chain uses TRBV20-1 with TRBJ1-2; D call uncertain. Between the trimmed V and J ends, which lost 3 bases and 6 bases, there was a span of 8 bases. The germline gives CDR1 DFQATT, CDR2 SNEGSKA (reference sequence). The CDR3 has 11 residues. The CDR3 loop reads CSASQLNGYTF. DNA for the CDR3: TGCAGTGCTAGTCAATTGAATGGCTACACCTTC.

The V call is TRBV5-1, the J call TRBJ1-2; D perhaps matches TRBD1 (6 bases). Germline V gives CDR1 SGHRS, CDR2 YFSETQ. The CDR3 has 14 residues. V was shortened by 4 bases and J by 8 bases, with 18 bases between the two germline ends. CDR3 sequence reads: CASSPTGEGVGYTF. CDR3 DNA sequence: TGCGCCAGCAGCCCTACTGGAGAGGGGGTGGGCTACACCTTC.

This clonotype showed up just a few times. CDR3 nucleotides: TGTGCCAGCAGTGACAGGACTAGCGGGGGCAATGAGCAGTTCTTC. It is translated as CASSDRTSGGNEQFF. The chain couples TRBV9 to TRBJ2-1; 13 nucleotides agree with TRBD2. The germline V gene encodes CDR1 SGDLS and CDR2 YYNGEE. The CDR3 is 15 amino acids. V lost 5 bases to trimming and J lost 6 bases; unmatched junction nucleotides: 5.

The sample holds a few counts of this clonotype. The CDR3 spells CSASSRAYNEQFF. In nucleotides, the CDR3 is TGCAGTGCTAGTTCCAGAGCCTACAATGAGCAGTTCTTC. The chain is built from TRBV20-1 and TRBJ2-1, with D unclear. The germline gives CDR1 DFQATT, CDR2 SNEGSKA (reference sequence). This CDR3 is 13 amino acids long. V was pared by 3 bases and J by 2 bases, with 8 bases between.

J is TRBJ2-7 and V is TRBV6-6, with D possibly TRBD2 on 6 matching bases. This CDR3 region has 11 residues. Germline V gene sequence: CDR1 MNHNY, CDR2 SVGAGI (reference sequence). V shed 6 bases and J shed 9 bases, with 12 bases lying between them. This chain's CDR3 is CASREEGRQYV. CDR3 DNA: TGTGCCAGCAGGGAGGAGGGGCGGCAGTACGTC.

This clonotype has more than one count but fewer than ten. The chain employs TRBV12-3 or TRBV12-4 and TRBJ1-4, with D perhaps matching TRBD1 (6 bases). Trimming took off 5 bases at V and 10 bases at J, with 17 bases between the two ends. The CDR3 covers 14 residues. This CDR3 is CASSLRDTPRKLFF. The CDR3, as DNA: TGTGCCAGCAGTCTCCGGGACACCCCTAGAAAACTGTTTTTT.

The rearrangement uses TRBV20-1 and TRBJ2-1; no definite D call. The germline gives CDR1 DFQATT, CDR2 SNEGSKA (reference sequence). This CDR3 comprises 10 residues. V shed 4 bases and J shed 7 bases, with 5 bases lying between them. The CDR3: CSAIPNEQFF. CDR3 nucleotides: TGCAGTGCTATCCCAAATGAGCAGTTCTTC.

The J gene is TRBJ2-7, the V gene TRBV6-6; 9 positions match TRBD1. V was pared by 4 bases and J by 9 bases, with 7 bases of the junction left unmatched. The germline V gene encodes CDR1 MNHNY and CDR2 SVGAGI (reference sequence). The CDR3 has 13 residues. The CDR3 bases are TGTGCCAGCAGTTCACAGGGGGCGGGGAGGCAGTACGTC. This sequence encodes CASSSQGAGRQYV.

To note about this clonotype: An end of the junction differs from the germline gene, which may be a read error. The V and J genes are TRBV18 and TRBJ2-7, with D perhaps TRBD1 or TRBD2 (5 bases each). This CDR3 contains 15 residues. Germline CDR1 reads KGHSH; CDR2 reads LQKENI. CDR3 coding DNA: TGTGCCAACTCACCACCGGGGCGAGGAGCCTACGAGCAGTACTTC. Encoded protein: CANSPPGRGAYEQYF.

This sequence joins TRBV7-2 and TRBJ2-2; no firm D call. The CDR3 spans 14 residues. Trimming stripped 3 bases from V and 4 bases from J, with 9 bases between. CDR1 and CDR2 (germline): SGHTA, FQGNSA. The CDR3 sequence is CASSFYSSTGELFF. In DNA, the CDR3 is TGTGCCAGCAGCTTTTACTCTAGCACCGGGGAGCTGTTTTTT.

V and J are TRBV7-9 and TRBJ2-3; 8 nucleotides agree with TRBD2. CDR1 is SEHNR and CDR2 is FQNEAQ in the germline V gene (reference sequence). CDR3 length: 19 amino acids. Germline trimming cut 7 bases from V and 4 bases from J; bases unmatched to any gene: 22. This CDR3 is CASTPRGGGQREWADTQYF. CDR3 coding DNA: TGTGCCAGCACCCCTCGGGGGGGCGGACAGCGGGAGTGGGCAGATACGCAGTATTTT.

The chain carries TRBV11-2 and TRBJ2-1; tentatively, D is TRBD1 or TRBD2 (5 bases each). This CDR3 is 15 amino acids long. Per germline, CDR1 SGHAT and CDR2 FQNNGV. V was pared by 5 bases and J by 6 bases, with 17 bases between. CDR3 coding DNA: TGTGCCAGCAGCGGGGGTGGACCTCCAGGCAATGAGCAGTTCTTC. Its protein product is CASSGGGPPGNEQFF.

The V gene is TRBV11-2, the J gene TRBJ1-1; D uncertain. Trimming removed 5 bases at V and 0 bases at J, with 16 bases between. Per germline, CDR1 SGHAT and CDR2 FQNNGV. This CDR3 has 16 amino acids. Written as DNA, the CDR3 is TGTGCCAGCAGCCCGATCTCGGAGGCCCTGAACACTGAAGCTTTCTTT. Protein sequence: CASSPISEALNTEAFF.

The rearrangement joins TRBV7-2 to TRBJ2-3; D unresolved. CDR1 and CDR2 (germline): SGHTA, FQGNSA. This CDR3 comprises 13 residues. V was trimmed by 1 base and J by 4 bases, leaving 6 bases between them. The CDR3, as DNA: TGTGCCAGCAGCTTAGGCTTCTCAGATACGCAGTATTTT. As protein: CASSLGFSDTQYF. The complete variable domain, with remaining parts taken from reference TRBV7-2 and TRBJ2-3, reads GAGVSQSPSNKVTEKGKDVELRCDPISGHTALYWYRQSLGQGLEFLIYFQGNSAPDKSGLPSDRFSAERTGGSVSTLTIQRTQQEDSAVYLCASSLGFSDTQYFGPGTRLTVL.

The gene calls are TRBV6-1 and TRBJ2-7; 7 bases are shared with TRBD2. V shed 8 bases and J 2 bases; nucleotides not matched to a gene: 3. The CDR3 is 12 residues long. From germline, CDR1 is MNHNS and CDR2 SASEGT. CDR3 sequence (DNA): TGTGCCAGCGGACGGGAGGCCTACGAGCAGTACTTC. Its protein is CASGREAYEQYF.

This clonotype was recorded a few times. V usage is TRBV7-9 and J usage is TRBJ1-3; 7 nucleotides align to TRBD1. After removal of 3 bases from V and 3 bases from J, the junction contained 8 bases not matched to a gene. CDR1 and CDR2 from the germline V gene are SEHNR and FQNEAQ (reference sequence). This CDR3 has 16 residues. CDR3: CASSLSGQKVGNTIYF. DNA of the CDR3: TGTGCCAGCAGCTTGTCGGGACAGAAAGTTGGAAACACCATATATTTT.

The chain joins TRBV12-5 to TRBJ2-7, with D possibly TRBD2 on 6 matching bases. Germline V CDR1 and CDR2: LGHNT, FRNRAP. This CDR3 comprises 16 residues. V lost 5 bases and J 4 bases, leaving 21 bases between the germline ends. The CDR3: CASGAGTGGALYEQYV. The CDR3, as DNA: TGTGCTAGTGGTGCCGGGACGGGCGGGGCCCTATACGAGCAGTACGTC.

This clonotype was seen only a few times. CDR3 sequence reads: CASSETTGATDTQYF. The CDR3, as DNA: TGTGCCAGCAGTGAGACGACAGGGGCGACAGATACGCAGTATTTT. The chain carries TRBV6-1 and TRBJ2-3; 8 bases are a match to TRBD1. The CDR3 has 15 amino acids. Looked up from germline, CDR1 is MNHNS and CDR2 is SASEGT. J gave up 3 bases and V 3 bases, and 5 bases lay outside the gene matches.

This clonotype was counted ten times or more. This rearrangement joins TRBV5-6 to TRBJ1-1; D is uncertain. There are 11 residues in the CDR3. Trimming pared 4 bases from V and 3 bases from J, leaving 4 bases between. CDR1 is SGHDT and CDR2 is YYEEEE in the germline V gene. The CDR3 loop reads CASSKDTEAFF. For the CDR3, the DNA is TGTGCCAGCAGCAAAGACACTGAAGCTTTCTTT.

The chain links TRBV29-1 to TRBJ2-5, with 8 bases matching TRBD2. Germline CDR1 reads SQVTM; CDR2 reads ANQGSEA. V lost 8 bases and J lost 5; bases outside the gene matches: 7. The CDR3 runs 12 residues. In DNA, the CDR3 is TGCAGCCTCGAAGCGGGAGTGGAGACCCAGTACTTC. This sequence encodes CSLEAGVETQYF.

This clonotype was counted only a few times. This chain connects TRBV27 to TRBJ2-3; D remains unclear. Germline assignment: CDR1 MNHEY and CDR2 SMNVEV (reference sequence). V gave up 2 bases and J gave up 4 bases, with 16 bases separating them. The CDR3 totals 16 residues. The CDR3 sequence is CASSLNLGQRSDTQYF. The DNA of the CDR3 is TGTGCCAGCAGTTTAAATTTAGGGCAGAGGTCAGATACGCAGTATTTT.

The J gene is TRBJ1-2, the V gene TRBV12-3 or TRBV12-4; D is unclear. CDR3 length equals 15 residues. Trimming stripped 3 bases from V and 2 bases from J, with 13 bases between. CDR3 loop: CASSFLTAPNYGYTF. The CDR3 nucleotides are TGTGCCAGCAGTTTTTTAACGGCTCCAAACTATGGCTACACCTTC.

The chain uses TRBV15 and TRBJ1-1; 8 positions match TRBD1. With V trimmed by 0 bases and J by 1 base, 10 bases remained unmatched. This CDR3 spans 18 amino acids. The V gene's germline CDR1 is LNHNV and CDR2 YYDKDF (reference sequence). The CDR3 nucleotides are TGTGCCACCAGCAGAGAGGCAGGGGGCCACAATGGGAACACTGAAGCTTTCTTT. Its translation: CATSREAGGHNGNTEAFF.